What follows are 25 T cell receptor beta chains derived from one specimen sequenced in a study of CD8 T cells in Susac syndrome. Reverse transcription of roughly 0.45 to 1 ug RNA used random hexamers. TCRdb reprocessed the immunoSEQ multiplex PCR reads via MiXCR and lists one record per CDR3 protein. The sample yields approximately 170,000 distinct CDR3 sequences, approximately 90% seen once. Material for sequencing was CD4+ T cells from PBMCs. These receptors were collected from a human donor in good health.

The chain has TRBV6-5 and TRBJ2-7, with D uncertain. The CDR3 is made up of 13 amino acids. Germline V lookup: CDR1 MNHEY, CDR2 SVGAGI. V was shortened by 0 bases and J by 6 bases, with 9 bases between the two germline ends. The CDR3 region has the DNA TGTGCCAGCAGTTACTCGAAAGGGTTCGAGCAGTACTTC. Residues: CASSYSKGFEQYF.

The CDR3 sequence: CASSGWGGPETQYF. DNA of the CDR3: TGTGCCAGCAGTGGGTGGGGGGGGCCGGAGACCCAGTACTTC. The chain couples TRBV2 to TRBJ2-5; possibly TRBD2 for D (7 bases). Trimming shortened V by 4 bases and J by 5 bases, and 14 bases separated the two germline ends. This CDR3 has 14 amino acids. Germline lookup yields CDR1 SNHLY and CDR2 FYNNEI. The variable domain in full, completed from reference TRBV2 and TRBJ2-5, reads EPEVTQTPSHQVTQMGQEVILRCVPISNHLYFYWYRQILGQKVEFLVSFYNNEISEKSEIFDDQFSVERPDGSNFTLKIRSTKLEDSAMYFCASSGWGGPETQYFGPGTRLLVL.

The rearrangement joins TRBV5-1 to TRBJ2-7; 8 bases fit TRBD2. The CDR3 runs to 15 residues. V was clipped by 0 bases and J by 5 bases; unmatched bases: 7. Germline CDR1 SGHRS, CDR2 YFSETQ. CDR3 loop: CASSLEPGGKDEQYF. Written as DNA, the CDR3 is TGCGCCAGCAGCTTGGAACCGGGAGGGAAAGACGAGCAGTACTTC.

This clonotype was seen only once. The chain recombines TRBV19 with TRBJ2-3; TRBD2 is a possible D gene (6 bases). CDR1 is LNHDA and CDR2 is SQIVND in the germline V gene (reference sequence). The CDR3 spans 17 residues. V was clipped by 1 base and J by 0 bases, with 14 bases between them. The CDR3 is CASSIVFVAGSTDTQYF. The DNA for the CDR3 is TGTGCCAGTAGTATAGTTTTTGTGGCGGGAAGCACAGATACGCAGTATTTT. The variable domain in full, with the rest retrieved from reference TRBV19 and TRBJ2-3, is DGGITQSPKYLFRKEGQNVTLSCEQNLNHDAMYWYRQDPGQGLRLIYYSQIVNDFQKGDIAEGYSVSREKKESFPLTVTSAQKNPTAFYLCASSIVFVAGSTDTQYFGPGTRLTVL.

The rearrangement joins TRBV12-3 or TRBV12-4 to TRBJ2-2; D possibly corresponds to TRBD2 (5 bases). V lost 8 bases to trimming and J lost 0 bases, with 10 bases between them. The CDR3 loop spans 14 amino acids. CDR3 region: CASQPGANTGELFF. CDR3 coding DNA: TGTGCCAGCCAACCCGGGGCGAACACCGGGGAGCTGTTTTTT.

The V call is TRBV20-1, the J call TRBJ1-2, with TRBD1 matching over 8 bases. The V and J ends lost 5 bases and 2 bases, in that order; junction bases with no gene match: 4. This CDR3 is built from 13 residues. Germline CDR1 DFQATT, CDR2 SNEGSKA (reference sequence). CDR3 nucleotides: TGCAGTGCTGGATCAGGGGGCAACTATGGCTACACCTTC. This translates into CSAGSGGNYGYTF.

This clonotype was seen once. This chain uses TRBV6-5 with TRBJ1-6, with a weak D call TRBD1 (6 bases). CDR1 is MNHEY, CDR2 SVGAGI, per germline. Trimming cost V 10 bases and J 13 bases, with 23 bases left between them. There are 14 residues in the CDR3. CDR3 protein: CATALGTMPSPLHF. In nucleotides, the CDR3 is TGTGCCACCGCGCTCGGGACAATGCCATCCCCCCTCCACTTT.

The chain employs TRBV20-1 and TRBJ1-5; D not resolved. Germline V gives CDR1 DFQATT, CDR2 SNEGSKA (reference sequence). V was shortened by 0 bases and J by 5 bases, with 20 bases between the two germline ends. The CDR3 has 17 residues. The DNA of the CDR3 is TGCAGTGCTAGAGATCTGCATGTGATAGGGATGGATCAGCCCCAGCATTTT. Its translation is CSARDLHVIGMDQPQHF.

The chain carries TRBV7-9 and TRBJ1-5; the D is unclear. The V end was cut by 5 bases, the J end by 4 bases, with 9 bases between. CDR3 length: 13 residues. Germline V gene lookup returns CDR1 SEHNR and CDR2 FQNEAQ (reference sequence). CDR3 coding DNA: TGTGCCAGCAGCACCCGGGAAAATCAGCCCCAGCATTTT. This encodes CASSTRENQPQHF. Supplemented by reference TRBV7-9 and TRBJ1-5, the full variable domain reads DTGVSQNPRHKITKRGQNVTFRCDPISEHNRLYWYRQTLGQGPEFLTYFQNEAQLEKSRLLSDRFSAERPKGSFSTLEIQRTEQGDSAMYLCASSTRENQPQHFGDGTRLSIL.

This chain uses TRBV30 with TRBJ1-1, with D unresolved. The ends were cut back, 2 bases at V and 5 bases at J, with 12 bases in the middle. The CDR3 is 13 amino acids. CDR1 is GTSNPN, CDR2 SVGIG, per germline (reference sequence). CDR3 DNA sequence: TGTGCCTGGAGTATGCAGGTAGAAACTGAAGCTTTCTTT. Translation: CAWSMQVETEAFF. The whole variable domain, filled in from reference TRBV30 and TRBJ1-1, reads SQTIHQWPATLVQPVGSPLSLECTVEGTSNPNLYWYRQAAGRGLQLLFYSVGIGQISSEVPQNLSASRPQDRQFILSSKKLLLSDSGFYLCAWSMQVETEAFFGQGTRLTVV.

The chain joins TRBV30 to TRBJ1-4; maybe TRBD1 (6 bases). Germline CDR1 is GTSNPN and CDR2 is SVGIG (reference sequence). This CDR3 has 13 residues. Trimming removed 7 bases from V and 7 bases from J, with 16 bases in between. The DNA of the CDR3 is TGTGCCTCCGTGGGCAGGGGAAGTGAAAAACTGTTTTTT. Translating it yields CASVGRGSEKLFF.

This clonotype was seen only a few times. This rearrangement joins TRBV12-3 or TRBV12-4 to TRBJ2-7; D is unclear. Trimming took 7 bases from V and 2 from J, leaving 9 bases between them. The CDR3 length is 12 residues. CDR3 in DNA: TGTGCCAGCAAGGGCAGAACCTACGAGCAGTACTTC. It yields the protein CASKGRTYEQYF.

This clonotype was counted a single time. This chain uses TRBV7-2 with TRBJ2-3; D perhaps matches TRBD2 (6 bases). The CDR3 totals 16 residues. Germline CDR1 reads SGHTA; CDR2 reads FQGNSA. V lost 4 bases, J lost 2 bases, and 16 bases lay in between. CDR3 nucleotides: TGTGCCAGCAGCTCCAGGTATAGCGGTGTCACAGATACGCAGTATTTT. Translation: CASSSRYSGVTDTQYF.

The rearrangement links TRBV20-1 to TRBJ2-3, with D uncertain. The CDR3 sequence is 14 residues long. From germline, CDR1 is DFQATT and CDR2 SNEGSKA (reference sequence). The V and J ends lost 2 bases and 4 bases respectively, with 13 bases between them. DNA of the CDR3: TGCAGTGCTAGATCCCCTCGACGGGCAGATACGCAGTATTTT. Protein: CSARSPRRADTQYF.

In DNA, the CDR3 is TGTGCCAGCAGCCCCCCGGGACAGTTCTACGAGCAGTACTTC. This encodes CASSPPGQFYEQYF. The chain couples TRBV11-1 to TRBJ2-7, with 7 bases matching TRBD1. The germline CDR1 and CDR2 sequences are SGHAT and FQDESV (reference sequence). The junction had 7 bases not matched to a gene; V was cut back by 5 bases and J by 3 bases. This CDR3 is built from 14 residues.

The J gene is TRBJ2-7, the V gene TRBV28, with 15 bases aligning to TRBD2. The CDR3 covers 17 residues. With 4 bases clipped from V and 0 bases from J, the junction kept 4 bases outside the gene matches. The germline CDR1 and CDR2 sequences are MDHEN and SYDVKM. As DNA, the CDR3 is TGTGCCAGCAGTTCCGGGACTAGCGGGAGGAGCTCCTACGAGCAGTACTTC. Translation: CASSSGTSGRSSYEQYF.

V and J are TRBV3-1 and TRBJ2-3; tentatively, D is TRBD1 or TRBD2 (5 bases each). Germline lookup yields CDR1 LGHDT and CDR2 YNNKEL (reference sequence). The V end was cut by 3 bases, the J end by 1 base, with 5 bases between. The length of the CDR3 is 13 residues. CDR3 DNA sequence: TGTGCCAGCAGCCAGGGGGGCACAGATACGCAGTATTTT. Its protein product is CASSQGGTDTQYF.

The J gene is TRBJ2-3, the V gene TRBV29-1, with D possibly matching TRBD2 (6 bases). The ends were cut back, 6 bases at V and 4 bases at J, with 20 bases in the middle. The CDR3 totals 15 residues. The germline CDR1 and CDR2 sequences are SQVTM and ANQGSEA. CDR3 protein: CSVLGVFSGADTQYF. In DNA form, the CDR3 reads TGCAGCGTCTTAGGGGTGTTCTCGGGGGCAGATACGCAGTATTTT.

The genes are TRBV3-1 and TRBJ1-5; D is unresolved. The CDR3 has 16 amino acids. Germline V CDR1 and CDR2: LGHDT, YNNKEL (reference sequence). The V end was cut by 0 bases, the J end by 0 bases, with 9 bases between. As DNA, the CDR3 is TGTGCCAGCAGCCAAGAGCACGGAAATAGCAATCAGCCCCAGCATTTT. Its protein is CASSQEHGNSNQPQHF.

This chain links TRBV4-1 with TRBJ2-3; TRBD2 agrees at 12 bases. The length of the CDR3 is 17 residues. The junction had 5 bases not matched to a gene; V was cut back by 2 bases and J by 2 bases. Germline-derived CDR1 and CDR2 are MGHRA and YSYEKL. The CDR3 here is CASSQPGTSGFTDTQYF. As DNA, the CDR3 is TGCGCCAGCAGCCAACCAGGGACTAGCGGGTTCACAGATACGCAGTATTTT.

The CDR3 region is CSARGQGGGYTF. DNA of the CDR3: TGCAGTGCTAGAGGACAGGGCGGCGGCTACACCTTC. The chain combines TRBV20-1 with TRBJ1-2; TRBD1 aligns across 7 bases. The ends lost 1 base at V and 8 bases at J; junction bases unmatched: 4. Looked up from germline, CDR1 is DFQATT and CDR2 is SNEGSKA (reference sequence). The CDR3 length is 12 residues.

V and J are TRBV6-1 and TRBJ1-6; TRBD1 matches 9 bases. In germline, CDR1 is MNHNS, CDR2 SASEGT. The V segment lost 6 bases and the J segment 0 bases; nucleotides outside the gene matches: 3. This CDR3 contains 16 residues. The CDR3 loop is CASRTGGVSYNSPLHF. The CDR3 coding sequence is TGTGCCAGCAGAACAGGGGGCGTCTCCTATAATTCACCCCTCCACTTT.

The V call is TRBV29-1, the J call TRBJ1-1; tentative D call: TRBD1 (6 bases). Trimming stripped 3 bases from V and 5 bases from J, with 16 bases between. Germline-derived CDR1 and CDR2 are SQVTM and ANQGSEA. This CDR3 comprises 14 residues. CDR3 residues: CSVDGGARWTEAFF. Written as DNA, the CDR3 is TGCAGCGTTGATGGGGGGGCGCGGTGGACTGAAGCTTTCTTT.

V and J are TRBV10-3 and TRBJ2-7, with 7 bases fitting TRBD1. Per the germline V gene, CDR1 is ENHRY and CDR2 is SYGVKD. The junction had 8 bases not matched to a gene; V was cut back by 9 bases and J by 0 bases. There are 14 residues in the CDR3. The CDR3 DNA sequence: TGTGCCATAACGGACAGGCCGAGCTCCTACGAGCAGTACTTC. Amino acids: CAITDRPSSYEQYF.

This sequence joins TRBV12-3 or TRBV12-4 and TRBJ1-1; possibly TRBD1 for D (6 bases). The V gene lost 5 bases and the J gene lost 3 bases, with 13 bases spanning the gap. CDR3 length: 14 residues. CDR3 nucleotides: TGTGCCAGCAGTGCCCTACAGGGATACACTGAAGCTTTCTTT. The encoded protein is CASSALQGYTEAFF.